One TCR beta chain is described in this entry. Its antigen is still unknown. No base quality values were provided; no much bigger clone lies one nucleotide off. One collaborating source in Seattle enrolled patients while the patients were actively infected and followed the patients over time throughout the course of disease. Collaborating institutions collected whole blood in K2EDTA tubes following their own protocols. For TCRbeta analysis, collaborator samples were shipped as frozen whole blood, as isolated PBMCs, or as DNA extracted from either sample type. The immunoSEQ Assay, a bias-controlled multiplex PCR, was used to amplify TCRbeta CDR3 regions from genomic DNA. The original methods were these. Nucleated cell counts per sample were estimated from amplification of reference gene primers within the assay. To quantify the absolute abundance of each unique TCRbeta CDR3 rearrangement, sequence reads were collapsed and filtered. For each sample, productive Simpson clonality was calculated by taking the square root of Simpson's diversity index across productive rearrangements. Entries here come from immuneACCESS through TCRdb and include only in-frame sequences with V and J called. Some clones fail to appear in such tables; in the studies checked, an unresolved V gene covers under half of the shortfall, and the cause of the remainder is unknown. Clone size and V and J calls were adopted from that table, with D and trimming inferred from the DNA. The sample records just over 250,000 clones, around nine tenths of which are singletons. The ten largest clonotypes hold roughly a tenth of the sample.

This entry is derived from a study of blood T cell repertoires in COVID-19 (dated by TCRdb to 2020 to 2021). Turning to the overall study: Collaborator samples came from the United States, Italy and Spain and covered acute and convalescent phases of COVID-19. The prospective study material was composed of cDNA or gDNA derived from T cells, B-cell-depleted T cells, or PBMCs. Deeply sampled blood TCRbeta repertoires from subjects exposed to, actively infected with, or recovered from COVID-19 were included in the dataset. The repertoires were made available in a free public database intended to serve as a resource for research on the immune response to SARS-CoV-2. Samples were obtained from the ongoing ImmuneRACE study (first 160 participants) and from approximately 1,200 subjects provided by 6 global collaborators. A de-identified subject ID, COVID-19 status, age in years and sex were almost always included in the sample metadata. Where HLA class I and class II types were available, the types were taken from metadata supplied by the sample provider, not from assay-based typing.

Broader findings and caveats from the paper: How much clinical and demographic metadata was included differed by source and by participant, and the metadata was provided uncurated.

The source is a woman aged 70 to 79 with COVID-19, enrolled during active disease. The sequenced material came from peripheral blood.

The CDR3 reads CASSSPGHFYEQYF. The DNA sequence is given as TGTGCCAGCAGCTCTCCGGGACACTTCTACGAGCAGTACTTC. Recombination joined TRBV13 with TRBJ2-7, with a weak D call of TRBD1 (6 bases match). The CDR3 covers 14 residues, taking in both the cysteine and the phenylalanine. Here the CDR3 DNA is all that survives: 42 bases in frame from base 1. CDR1 PRHDT and CDR2 FYEKMQ were looked up in the germline V gene (reference sequence). Relative to germline, V is 4 bases shorter and J is 3 bases shorter, with 13 bases between their ends.